The 9 T cell receptor beta chains in this list originate from one sample, sequenced in a study of shared clonotypes between healthy human individuals. Sequenced by immunoSEQ multiplex PCR; TCRdb stores in-frame clones only, minus some. Here the sample spans over a million clones, 98% being singletons. The sample consisted of naive CD4+ T cells sorted from blood. Subset meaning: CD45RA+ positively selected. These receptors all come from a man between 25 and 39 years old in good health.

The rearrangement links TRBV6-5 to TRBJ2-7; D might be TRBD2 (5 bases). V gave up 6 bases and J gave up 3 bases, with 18 bases separating them. The CDR3 spans 15 residues. Germline CDR1 reads MNHEY; CDR2 reads SVGAGI. The CDR3 reads CASRNLAGGYYEQYF. The CDR3, as DNA: TGTGCCAGCAGAAACCTTGCTGGCGGGTACTACGAGCAGTACTTC.

A remark on this clone: At one boundary the junction diverges from the germline segment, which might be a read error. The chain recombines TRBV28 with TRBJ2-7; TRBD2 aligns across 7 bases. This CDR3 region has 15 residues. Germline V gene lookup returns CDR1 MDHEN and CDR2 SYDVKM. The DNA for the CDR3 is TGTGCCAGCAGTCCCCTAGGGGAGGGCTCCCACGAGCAGTACTTC. Protein: CASSPLGEGSHEQYF.

The rearrangement uses TRBV5-4 and TRBJ2-7, with 7 bases lining up with TRBD2. The CDR3 sequence is 16 residues long. J gave up 6 bases and V 3 bases, and 15 bases lay outside the gene matches. Germline values: CDR1 SGHNT, CDR2 YYREEE (reference sequence). This CDR3 is CASSSALRAGLGEQYF. In DNA form, the CDR3 reads TGTGCCAGCAGCTCCGCACTTCGAGCGGGATTGGGCGAGCAGTACTTC.

V and J are TRBV13 and TRBJ2-5, with D perhaps assigned TRBD1 or TRBD2 (5 bases each). Trimming shortened V by 5 bases and J by 6 bases, and 13 bases separated the two germline ends. CDR3 length: 13 residues. CDR1 is PRHDT and CDR2 is FYEKMQ in the germline V gene (reference sequence). CDR3 sequence reads: CASSPGPSKTQYF. The CDR3 DNA is TGTGCCAGCAGCCCGGGACCCTCGAAGACCCAGTACTTC. Full variable domain (rest looked up from reference TRBV13 and TRBJ2-5): AAGVIQSPRHLIKEKRETATLKCYPIPRHDTVYWYQQGPGQDPQFLISFYEKMQSDKGSIPDRFSAQQFSDYHSELNMSSLELGDSALYFCASSPGPSKTQYFGPGTRLLVL.

The sample holds one count of this clone. The chain couples TRBV6-1 to TRBJ2-1; the match to TRBD1 covers 7 bases. Germline V gene data show CDR1 as MNHNS and CDR2 as SASEGT. The ends lost 3 bases at V and 3 bases at J; junction bases unmatched: 2. This CDR3 spans 14 amino acids. The CDR3 loop is CASSDWTGYNEQFF. As DNA, the CDR3 is TGTGCCAGCAGTGACTGGACAGGCTACAATGAGCAGTTCTTC.

The chain links TRBV7-9 to TRBJ2-7; no reliable D call. CDR3 length equals 13 residues. The V gene's germline CDR1 is SEHNR and CDR2 FQNEAQ (reference sequence). V was pared by 2 bases and J by 6 bases, with 11 bases between. This CDR3 is CASSLQEVGEQYF. The CDR3, as DNA: TGTGCCAGCAGCTTACAAGAGGTTGGCGAGCAGTACTTC.

In its sample, this clone was seen once. This chain joins TRBV6-4 and TRBJ2-1, with 12 bases lining up with TRBD2. The ends lost 2 bases at V and 12 bases at J; junction bases unmatched: 8. Germline CDR1 is MRHNA and CDR2 is SNTAGT. This CDR3 has 15 residues. CDR3 nucleotide sequence: TGTGCCAGCAGTGACACTAGCGGGAGGTCCTTAGGGCAGTTCTTC. It specifies CASSDTSGRSLGQFF.

The V gene is TRBV7-2, the J gene TRBJ1-1; unclear D gene. CDR1 is SGHTA, CDR2 FQGNSA, per germline. The CDR3 consists of 12 residues. V lost 5 bases, J lost 11 bases, and 15 bases lay in between. The CDR3 sequence is CASSPRPATAFF. For the CDR3, the DNA is TGTGCCAGCAGCCCGAGGCCAGCCACCGCTTTCTTT.

J is TRBJ2-1 and V is TRBV5-1; D is unclear. V shed 4 bases and J shed 6 bases, with 8 bases lying between them. The CDR3 is made up of 12 amino acids. From germline, CDR1 is SGHRS and CDR2 YFSETQ. The CDR3 nucleotides read TGCGCCAGCAGCAGCGAGATCAATGAGCAGTTCTTC. Encoded protein: CASSSEINEQFF.